The TCR beta chain under discussion was sequenced for a study of graft-versus-host responses after intestinal transplantation. Study as a whole: Recipients received multivisceral, liver-intestinal, or isolated intestinal transplants.

CDR1 is SGHNT, CDR2 YYREEE, per germline (reference sequence). The CDR3 runs to 15 residues. V was pared by 4 bases and J by 5 bases, with 8 bases of the junction left unmatched. Profiled with immunoSEQ multiplex PCR; TCRdb holds only in-frame clones, not every one. The sample includes just over 95,000 clones, more than 85% of them seen just once. About this clone: No antigen is known for it.

V usage is TRBV5-4 and J usage is TRBJ2-5, with TRBD1 matching 10 bases. The sequencing here drew on unstimulated CD4+ T cells sorted from spleen or lymph node cells, taken before intestinal transplant. The sequence was collected from a human donor who received an intestinal transplant. The DNA of the CDR3 is TGTGCCAGCAGCCCCCGGACAGGGGGAGGGGAGACCCAGTACTTC. Residues: CASSPRTGGGETQYF.